Shown below are 18 T cell receptor beta chains from a single sample sequenced in a study of TIL therapy for anti-PD-1-resistant metastatic lung cancer. The libraries were made with immunoSEQ v3. Sequencing used immunoSEQ multiplex PCR; TCRdb keeps in-frame clones, though not all of them. The sample has roughly 8,000 clones, 70% to 80% seen once. Time point given: pre-treatment sample, taken before nivolumab and TIL therapy. The tumor samples were excised metastases, mostly pleural nodules or supraclavicular lymph nodes. The sample in question was tumor tissue, obtained at baseline. The receptors were gathered from a person aged 30 to 80 with non-small cell lung cancer.

The gene calls are TRBV15 and TRBJ1-2; 7 bases align to TRBD1. The V and J ends lost 2 bases and 4 bases, in that order; junction bases with no gene match: 4. This CDR3 is 14 amino acids long. Germline V gives CDR1 LNHNV, CDR2 YYDKDF (reference sequence). CDR3 coding DNA: TGTGCCACCAGCAGAAGGGGACAGCCCTATGGCTACACCTTC. Encoded protein: CATSRRGQPYGYTF.

The rearrangement uses TRBV6-6 and TRBJ1-1, with TRBD1 matching over 9 bases. The CDR3 runs to 14 residues. Germline V gene data show CDR1 as MNHNY and CDR2 as SVGAGI (reference sequence). V gave up 6 bases and J gave up 5 bases; unmatched junction bases: 7. CDR3 nucleotide sequence: TGTGCCAGCAGCTCCGGGACAGGGAAAACTGAAGCTTTCTTT. Translated, it gives CASSSGTGKTEAFF.

The chain employs TRBV2 and TRBJ1-1; D is possibly TRBD1 (6 bases). The CDR3 length is 15 residues. CDR1 SNHLY and CDR2 FYNNEI come from the germline V gene. V was pared by 4 bases and J by 1 base, with 13 bases between. The CDR3 DNA is TGTGCCAGCAGTGTAACGGGGGCATGGAACACTGAAGCTTTCTTT. Its translation is CASSVTGAWNTEAFF.

The chain is built from TRBV7-2 and TRBJ1-2; D is undetermined. V dropped 2 bases and J dropped 6 bases, with 13 bases sitting between them. Germline V gives CDR1 SGHTA, CDR2 FQGNSA. CDR3 length: 14 residues. The CDR3 sequence: CASSLNLGPDGYTF. The CDR3 region has the DNA TGTGCCAGCAGCTTAAACCTCGGCCCGGATGGCTACACCTTC.

The genes are TRBV14 and TRBJ2-2; D is perhaps TRBD1 (6 bases). Germline-derived CDR1 and CDR2 are SGHDN and FVKESK. This CDR3 has 15 amino acids. Deletions cut 1 base from V and 4 bases from J, with 10 bases between. The CDR3 nucleotides are TGTGCCAGCAGCCAAGCAACAGGGATCACCGGGGAGCTGTTTTTT. This codes for CASSQATGITGELFF.

The chain has TRBV2 and TRBJ2-1; D is unclear. The V end lost 6 bases, the J end lost 7 bases, and 16 bases lay between the germline ends. The CDR3 spans 14 residues. Germline V lookup: CDR1 SNHLY, CDR2 FYNNEI. CDR3 amino acids: CASSLNQNRNEQFF. The CDR3 nucleotides are TGTGCCAGCAGCCTAAACCAAAACCGGAATGAGCAGTTCTTC.

The chain is built from TRBV5-1 and TRBJ2-3, with 9 bases fitting TRBD2. The germline V gene has CDR1 SGHRS and CDR2 YFSETQ. Losses at the gene ends were 0 bases for V and 1 base for J; bases not matched to a gene: 15. The CDR3 has 20 amino acids. CDR3 loop: CASSLVLLERGAECTDTQYF. Written as DNA, the CDR3 is TGCGCCAGCAGCTTGGTGCTCTTAGAGCGGGGGGCCGAATGCACAGATACGCAGTATTTT.

The CDR3 sequence is CASRRTDGWSGANVLTF. DNA of the CDR3: TGCGCCAGCAGGCGGACAGATGGGTGGTCTGGGGCCAACGTCCTGACTTTC. The V call is TRBV5-1, the J call TRBJ2-6; TRBD1 might be the D (6 bases). This CDR3 spans 17 amino acids. Germline values: CDR1 SGHRS, CDR2 YFSETQ. V lost 5 bases and J lost 1, with 16 bases in between.

This clone was detected only a few times. V gene TRBV7-3 combines with J gene TRBJ2-5; 12 nucleotides match TRBD2. Germline assignment: CDR1 SGHTA and CDR2 FQGTGA. V trimming: 2 bases; J trimming: 5 bases; junction bases outside the gene matches: 12. The CDR3 covers 18 residues. In nucleotides, the CDR3 is TGTGCCAGCAGCTTACGGCTAGCGGGAGGGCCAGGGGATGAGACCCAGTACTTC. It translates to CASSLRLAGGPGDETQYF.

V gene TRBV7-2 combines with J gene TRBJ2-1; TRBD1 or TRBD2 may be the D gene (5 bases each). CDR1 and CDR2 (germline): SGHTA, FQGNSA. The CDR3 runs to 15 residues. Trimming removed 0 bases at V and 8 bases at J, with 14 bases between. The CDR3 is CASSLAGLGVDEQFF. The CDR3 DNA sequence: TGTGCCAGCAGCTTAGCCGGACTGGGGGTCGATGAGCAGTTCTTC. The full variable domain, its missing parts supplied by reference TRBV7-2 and TRBJ2-1, is GAGVSQSPSNKVTEKGKDVELRCDPISGHTALYWYRQSLGQGLEFLIYFQGNSAPDKSGLPSDRFSAERTGGSVSTLTIQRTQQEDSAVYLCASSLAGLGVDEQFFGPGTRLTVL.

This clone was seen only a few times. This chain connects TRBV4-1 to TRBJ2-7, with TRBD1 matching over 11 bases. CDR3 length: 14 residues. From germline, CDR1 is MGHRA and CDR2 YSYEKL. With V trimmed by 4 bases and J by 6 bases, 5 bases remained unmatched. CDR3 loop: CASSPSGTGGEQYF. CDR3 DNA: TGCGCCAGCAGCCCATCCGGGACAGGGGGCGAGCAGTACTTC.

V is TRBV19 and J is TRBJ1-1, with D perhaps matching TRBD1 (5 bases). The V gene's germline CDR1 is LNHDA and CDR2 SQIVND (reference sequence). This CDR3 is 14 amino acids long. The germline V and J ends were trimmed by 6 bases and 0 bases, with 11 bases remaining between them. CDR3 nucleotides: TGTGCCAGTAGGGCAGGGTTTATGAACACTGAAGCTTTCTTT. Translated, it gives CASRAGFMNTEAFF. Supplemented by reference TRBV19 and TRBJ1-1, the full variable domain reads DGGITQSPKYLFRKEGQNVTLSCEQNLNHDAMYWYRQDPGQGLRLIYYSQIVNDFQKGDIAEGYSVSREKKESFPLTVTSAQKNPTAFYLCASRAGFMNTEAFFGQGTRLTVV.

J is TRBJ1-6 and V is TRBV19; D unclear. Per germline, CDR1 LNHDA and CDR2 SQIVND (reference sequence). The CDR3 length is 14 residues. V was cut by 3 bases and J by 5 bases, with 8 bases left in between. The CDR3 region has the DNA TGTGCCAGTAGTATTGAAGGGAATAATTCACCCCTCCACTTT. Translation gives CASSIEGNNSPLHF.

This clone is classed as medium-sized. The rearrangement links TRBV5-1 to TRBJ2-7; 13 nucleotides agree with TRBD2. V gave up 0 bases and J gave up 2 bases; unmatched junction bases: 2. The CDR3 totals 16 residues. In germline, CDR1 is SGHRS, CDR2 YFSETQ. CDR3 bases: TGCGCCAGCAGCTTGGGAGGGACTAGCGGGACCTACGAGCAGTACTTC. Amino acids: CASSLGGTSGTYEQYF.

This clone appeared a few times. The gene calls are TRBV10-3 and TRBJ1-6; D ambiguous. Deletions cut 7 bases from V and 5 bases from J, with 9 bases between. The CDR3 is 13 residues long. CDR1 ENHRY and CDR2 SYGVKD come from the germline V gene. The chain's CDR3 is CAINGRDNSPLHF. The CDR3 bases are TGTGCCATCAATGGCAGAGATAATTCACCCCTCCACTTT.

The genes are TRBV6-5 and TRBJ2-1; D possibly corresponds to TRBD2 (6 bases). Germline V gene sequence: CDR1 MNHEY, CDR2 SVGAGI. This CDR3 has 12 residues. Trimming shortened V by 2 bases and J by 9 bases, and 8 bases separated the two germline ends. For the CDR3, the DNA is TGTGCCAGCAGTTACGGGGGGACTGAGCAGTTCTTC. Its translation: CASSYGGTEQFF.

The V call is TRBV6-5, the J call TRBJ2-1, with 11 bases that match TRBD2. The ends lost 6 bases at V and 5 bases at J; junction bases unmatched: 6. Germline V gene data show CDR1 as MNHEY and CDR2 as SVGAGI. The CDR3 spans 15 residues. This CDR3 reads CASRPGTSGNNEQFF. CDR3 DNA sequence: TGTGCCAGCAGACCTGGGACTAGCGGCAACAATGAGCAGTTCTTC.

The chain is built from TRBV7-9 and TRBJ2-7; tentatively, D is TRBD2 (7 bases). Trimming cost V 5 bases and J 5 bases, with 13 bases left between them. Germline V CDR1 and CDR2: SEHNR, FQNEAQ (reference sequence). This CDR3 region has 13 residues. The CDR3: CASSPSGGHEQYF. In DNA form, the CDR3 reads TGTGCCAGCAGCCCCTCGGGGGGCCACGAGCAGTACTTC.